The rows below give T cell receptor beta chains drawn from one sample of a study of Tregs in tolerant kidney transplant recipients. Using immunoSEQ multiplex PCR, the repertoire was profiled, and TCRdb retains in-frame clones only, with some absent. The sample contains around 52,000 clones, around 83% of which appear only once. Specimen: CD4+ T cells from blood. All receptors derive from a human donor in good health. CDR3s include the opening cysteine and the closing phenylalanine or tryptophan. Each record gives: D gene, J gene, V gene, clone size, CDR3 DNA, CDR3 protein. The D gene is left open where the match is weak. For some rows the clone size is stated as once, few or many, or as a class when expanded; others skip it.

D gene: TRBD2
J gene: TRBJ2-1
V gene: TRBV11-3
clone size: NA
CDR3 DNA: TGTGCCAGCAGCCCAAGACTAGCAGGGTCCCTTAATGAGCAGTTCTTC
CDR3 protein: CASSPRLAGSLNEQFF

D gene: NA
J gene: TRBJ2-1
V gene: TRBV5-4
clone size: NA
CDR3 DNA: TGTGCCAGCAGCCCCTCCGGGACCCCTCTAAACAATGAGCAGTTCTTC
CDR3 protein: CASSPSGTPLNNEQFF

D gene: NA
J gene: TRBJ1-6
V gene: TRBV9
clone size: once
CDR3 DNA: TGTGCCAGCAGTGTCGGGGGAAATTCACCCCTCCACTTT
CDR3 protein: CASSVGGNSPLHF

D gene: NA
J gene: TRBJ1-3
V gene: TRBV30
clone size: NA
CDR3 DNA: TGTGCCTGGAGCCCCACTCAAAAATGGGGAAACACCATATATTTT
CDR3 protein: CAWSPTQKWGNTIYF

D gene: NA
J gene: TRBJ1-2
V gene: TRBV18
clone size: NA
CDR3 DNA: TGTGCCAGCTCCCCTGACATTCTTCCGGATGGCTACACCTTC
CDR3 protein: CASSPDILPDGYTF

D gene: NA
J gene: TRBJ2-2
V gene: TRBV5-1
clone size: NA
CDR3 DNA: TGCGCCAGCAGCGCGGGACAGGAGCTGTTTTTT
CDR3 protein: CASSAGQELFF

D gene: NA
J gene: TRBJ2-1
V gene: TRBV11-2
clone size: NA
CDR3 DNA: TGTGCCAGCAGCCTCGTCAGACTCAATGAGCAGTTCTTC
CDR3 protein: CASSLVRLNEQFF

D gene: NA
J gene: TRBJ2-5
V gene: TRBV9
clone size: NA
CDR3 DNA: TGTGCCAGCAGCGGGGCCGATGGAACAGGGGAGACCCAGTACTTC
CDR3 protein: CASSGADGTGETQYF

D gene: TRBD1
J gene: TRBJ1-3
V gene: TRBV18
clone size: NA
CDR3 DNA: TGTGCCAGCTCACCAAGACCCGCCACAGGGGTAGCCCTTTTGTCTGGAAACACCATATATTTT
CDR3 protein: CASSPRPATGVALLSGNTIYF

D gene: NA
J gene: TRBJ1-2
V gene: TRBV5-5
clone size: NA
CDR3 DNA: TGTGCCAGCAGCTTGGTGGCAGACTATGGCTACACCTTC
CDR3 protein: CASSLVADYGYTF

D gene: NA
J gene: TRBJ2-5
V gene: TRBV7-9
clone size: few
CDR3 DNA: TGTGCCAGCAGCTCGAGTAGTGGGGAGACCCAGTACTTC
CDR3 protein: CASSSSSGETQYF

D gene: NA
J gene: TRBJ2-1
V gene: TRBV6-1
clone size: NA
CDR3 DNA: TGTGCCAGCACTAGTTGGGATGAGCAGTTCTTC
CDR3 protein: CASTSWDEQFF

D gene: NA
J gene: TRBJ2-7
V gene: TRBV2
clone size: NA
CDR3 DNA: TGTGCCAGCAGGACCTACGAGCAGTACTTC
CDR3 protein: CASRTYEQYF

D gene: NA
J gene: TRBJ1-2
V gene: TRBV10-3
clone size: few
CDR3 DNA: TGTGCCATCCACCAAGGGGGAGACAGTTCGAGTAAGGGCTACACCTTC
CDR3 protein: CAIHQGGDSSSKGYTF

D gene: NA
J gene: TRBJ2-7
V gene: TRBV7-9
clone size: NA
CDR3 DNA: TGTGCCAGCAGCACCCCGGGGGAGCAGTACTTC
CDR3 protein: CASSTPGEQYF

D gene: NA
J gene: TRBJ2-1
V gene: TRBV6-1
clone size: NA
CDR3 DNA: TGTGCCAGCAGTGAAGGGCCTTTTAGGGGTGAGCAGTTCTTC
CDR3 protein: CASSEGPFRGEQFF

D gene: NA
J gene: TRBJ2-2
V gene: TRBV7-6
clone size: NA
CDR3 DNA: TGTGCCAGCAGCCGGTATAGGGGGGACACCGGGGAGCTGTTTTTT
CDR3 protein: CASSRYRGDTGELFF

D gene: NA
J gene: TRBJ1-2
V gene: TRBV4-3
clone size: NA
CDR3 DNA: TGCGCCAGCAGCCAAGAGCGAGAAGGCGCGGCTGAGTTTTATGGCTACACCTTC
CDR3 protein: CASSQEREGAAEFYGYTF

D gene: TRBD2
J gene: TRBJ2-1
V gene: TRBV7-3
clone size: NA
CDR3 DNA: TGTGCCAGCAGCCTTCTCAGTCCGGGACTAGCCCCCTCCTACAATGAGCAGTTCTTC
CDR3 protein: CASSLLSPGLAPSYNEQFF

D gene: TRBD2
J gene: TRBJ2-1
V gene: TRBV6-4
clone size: once
CDR3 DNA: TGTGCCAGCAGCCTAGGACTAGGACTTAGTGAGCAGTTCTTC
CDR3 protein: CASSLGLGLSEQFF

D gene: TRBD2
J gene: TRBJ2-7
V gene: TRBV5-1
clone size: NA
CDR3 DNA: TGCGCCAGCTCCGGGACTAGTTACCACGAGCAGTACTTC
CDR3 protein: CASSGTSYHEQYF

D gene: NA
J gene: TRBJ2-3
V gene: TRBV9
clone size: NA
CDR3 DNA: TGTGCCAGCAGCGTAGATTGGGGGGCCCCCACAGATACGCAGTATTTT
CDR3 protein: CASSVDWGAPTDTQYF

D gene: NA
J gene: TRBJ2-2
V gene: TRBV30
clone size: NA
CDR3 DNA: TGTGCCTGGAGTGTATTGCCAGTTACCGGGGAGCTGTTTTTT
CDR3 protein: CAWSVLPVTGELFF

D gene: TRBD2
J gene: TRBJ2-7
V gene: TRBV5-1
clone size: NA
CDR3 DNA: TGCGCCAGCAGCGCTCCCGGGACTAGCGGGGGCGAGCAGTACTTC
CDR3 protein: CASSAPGTSGGEQYF

D gene: NA
J gene: TRBJ2-5
V gene: TRBV7-9
clone size: NA
CDR3 DNA: TGTGCCAGCAGCTTGAGTACAGCCCAAGAGACCCAGTACTTC
CDR3 protein: CASSLSTAQETQYF

D gene: TRBD1
J gene: TRBJ1-6
V gene: TRBV5-1
clone size: many
CDR3 DNA: TGCGCCAGCAGCTTGGGGGTAGGGGGACAGGGGAATTCACCCCTCCACTTT
CDR3 protein: CASSLGVGGQGNSPLHF

D gene: TRBD2
J gene: TRBJ2-1
V gene: TRBV7-2
clone size: NA
CDR3 DNA: TGTGCCAGCAGCTTCGACGGGAGGGCCTCCAATGAGCAGTTCTTC
CDR3 protein: CASSFDGRASNEQFF

D gene: TRBD1
J gene: TRBJ1-2
V gene: TRBV20-1
clone size: NA
CDR3 DNA: TGCAGTGCTAGACGAGGACAGGGCTCCACCTTC
CDR3 protein: CSARRGQGSTF

D gene: NA
J gene: TRBJ2-7
V gene: TRBV5-1
clone size: NA
CDR3 DNA: TGCGCCAGCAGCTTCGGCCTGAGGAGCTCCTACGAGCAGTACTTC
CDR3 protein: CASSFGLRSSYEQYF

D gene: TRBD2
J gene: TRBJ2-7
V gene: TRBV6-5
clone size: NA
CDR3 DNA: TGTGCCAGCAGTTATGGGGGGGGAGAACGCGAGCAGTACTTC
CDR3 protein: CASSYGGGEREQYF

D gene: NA
J gene: TRBJ2-5
V gene: TRBV4-2
clone size: NA
CDR3 DNA: TGTGCCAGCAGCGCCGGTCGGGGGGAGACCCAGTACTTC
CDR3 protein: CASSAGRGETQYF

D gene: TRBD1
J gene: TRBJ2-7
V gene: TRBV6-1
clone size: NA
CDR3 DNA: TGTGCCAGCAGGGGAAGGGACAGGGGCTACGAGCAGTACTTC
CDR3 protein: CASRGRDRGYEQYF

D gene: NA
J gene: TRBJ2-3
V gene: TRBV5-4
clone size: NA
CDR3 DNA: TGTGCCAGCAGCCCAGGACTTTTCACAGATACGCAGTATTTT
CDR3 protein: CASSPGLFTDTQYF

D gene: NA
J gene: TRBJ1-1
V gene: TRBV2
clone size: NA
CDR3 DNA: TGTGCCAGCATCTCGAGGACCATGAACACTGAAGCTTTCTTT
CDR3 protein: CASISRTMNTEAFF

D gene: NA
J gene: TRBJ2-2
V gene: TRBV6-1
clone size: NA
CDR3 DNA: TGTGCCAGCAGTGAAATCTTCACTACCGGGGAGCTGTTTTTT
CDR3 protein: CASSEIFTTGELFF

D gene: TRBD2
J gene: TRBJ2-3
V gene: TRBV5-4
clone size: NA
CDR3 DNA: TGTGCCAGCAGCTCCCCGGGACTACGGGGCACAGATACGCAGTATTTT
CDR3 protein: CASSSPGLRGTDTQYF

D gene: NA
J gene: TRBJ1-6
V gene: TRBV11-2
clone size: NA
CDR3 DNA: TGTGCCAGCAGCTTAGATCAGCGGAATAATTCACCCCTCCACTTT
CDR3 protein: CASSLDQRNNSPLHF

D gene: TRBD1
J gene: TRBJ1-6
V gene: TRBV7-9
clone size: NA
CDR3 DNA: TGTGCCAGCAGCCCCGGGGACAGGGGGGTTTCACCCCTCCACTTT
CDR3 protein: CASSPGDRGVSPLHF

D gene: TRBD1
J gene: TRBJ2-1
V gene: TRBV5-6
clone size: NA
CDR3 DNA: TGTGCCAGCAGTCACGGGACAGGGATGGTCAATGAGCAGTTCTTC
CDR3 protein: CASSHGTGMVNEQFF

D gene: NA
J gene: TRBJ1-6
V gene: TRBV25-1
clone size: NA
CDR3 DNA: TGTGCCAGCAGTGAACTTGGGGGGATAGGTTCACCCCTCCACTTT
CDR3 protein: CASSELGGIGSPLHF

D gene: NA
J gene: TRBJ2-2
V gene: TRBV4-2
clone size: NA
CDR3 DNA: TGTGCCAGCAGCCGGGAGGGGGGAAACACCGGGGAGCTGTTTTTT
CDR3 protein: CASSREGGNTGELFF

D gene: TRBD2
J gene: TRBJ2-3
V gene: TRBV5-6
clone size: NA
CDR3 DNA: TGTGCCAGCAGCCTCCTACTAGCGGGGGGCCGGGGATCGTGGACGCAGTATTTT
CDR3 protein: CASSLLLAGGRGSWTQYF

D gene: NA
J gene: TRBJ1-2
V gene: TRBV27
clone size: NA
CDR3 DNA: TGTGCCAGGAAGCCCGGGGGGGTCAACTATGGCTACACCTTC
CDR3 protein: CARKPGGVNYGYTF

D gene: NA
J gene: TRBJ2-7
V gene: TRBV5-1
clone size: NA
CDR3 DNA: TGCGCCAGCAGCTTGGGGACCGAGGGGGACGAGCAGTACTTC
CDR3 protein: CASSLGTEGDEQYF

D gene: NA
J gene: TRBJ1-1
V gene: TRBV21-1
clone size: NA
CDR3 DNA: TGTGCCAGCAGCCCACGGGGGCCAGAGAACACTGAAGCTTTCTTT
CDR3 protein: CASSPRGPENTEAFF

D gene: NA
J gene: TRBJ1-1
V gene: TRBV18
clone size: NA
CDR3 DNA: TGTGCCAGCTCACCATTGACAGAAGCTTTCTTT
CDR3 protein: CASSPLTEAFF

D gene: NA
J gene: TRBJ2-1
V gene: TRBV2
clone size: NA
CDR3 DNA: TGTGCCAGCTGTCTTGGGGTAGAGTGGGGGAGTGAGCAGTTCTTC
CDR3 protein: CASCLGVEWGSEQFF

D gene: NA
J gene: TRBJ1-4
V gene: TRBV11-2
clone size: NA
CDR3 DNA: TGTGCCAGCAGCTTAGATATGGAAATGGAACTGTTTTTT
CDR3 protein: CASSLDMEMELFF

D gene: NA
J gene: TRBJ1-1
V gene: TRBV6-4
clone size: NA
CDR3 DNA: TGTGCCAGCAGTGAATGGATGAACACTGAAGCTTTCTTT
CDR3 protein: CASSEWMNTEAFF

D gene: NA
J gene: TRBJ2-2
V gene: TRBV29-1
clone size: medium-sized
CDR3 DNA: TGCAGCGGATCCGGGATTGGAGACACCGGGGAGCTGTTTTTT
CDR3 protein: CSGSGIGDTGELFF

D gene: NA
J gene: TRBJ2-5
V gene: TRBV13
clone size: NA
CDR3 DNA: TGTGCCAGCTCCTACGGGGCCCGGAGAGAGACCCAGTACTTC
CDR3 protein: CASSYGARRETQYF

D gene: TRBD1
J gene: TRBJ1-5
V gene: TRBV30
clone size: NA
CDR3 DNA: TGTGCCTGGAGACCTAGGGGAGGGACAGGGTTTAATCAGCCCCAGCATTTT
CDR3 protein: CAWRPRGGTGFNQPQHF

D gene: NA
J gene: TRBJ1-1
V gene: TRBV5-1
clone size: NA
CDR3 DNA: TGCGCCAGCAGCATGGTTCAGGGGCAAACTGAAGCTTTCTTT
CDR3 protein: CASSMVQGQTEAFF

D gene: TRBD1
J gene: TRBJ1-4
V gene: TRBV27
clone size: NA
CDR3 DNA: TGTGCCAGCAGCATCAGGGGGCGACGGGAAAAACTGTTTTTT
CDR3 protein: CASSIRGRREKLFF